This is a list of T cell receptor beta chains from one sample in a study of blood T cells in healthy people across ages. TCRdb passed the 5' RACE reads through MiXCR, listing each CDR3 protein once. The sample includes about 800,000 distinct CDR3 sequences, roughly 46% of them seen just once. Sequences were obtained from blood. Source of these receptors: an elderly man in good health. The conserved cysteine and the conserved F or W are not part of the CDR3 here.

length,V,J,CDR3
11,TRBV7-9,TRBJ1-1,ASSLAGHTEAF
11,TRBV10-3,TRBJ2-3,AISGSSTDTQY
9,TRBV20-1,TRBJ2-7,SARVSYERY
12,TRBV2,TRBJ1-6,ASRDSTSNSPLH
15,TRBV14,TRBJ2-3,ASSRSGGGTSTDTQY
12,TRBV21-1,TRBJ2-2,ASSGQLETGELF
13,TRBV3-1,TRBJ2-1,ASSRGLGDLDEQF
13,TRBV5-1,TRBJ1-6,ASSLAGEGDSPLH
12,TRBV5-6,.,ASSPSGGKNIQY
12,TRBV27,TRBJ2-2,ASRTSGGTGELF
13,TRBV7-2,TRBJ2-5,ACSWSSGGEETQY
14,TRBV20-1,TRBJ2-5,SAKPGLAGVLETQY
13,TRBV11-3,TRBJ2-7,ASSLGNSGSYEQY
13,TRBV7-2,TRBJ2-4,ASSFITGAPNIQY
15,TRBV6-1,TRBJ1-5,ASSESISGFSNQPQH
17,TRBV20-1,TRBJ2-1,SARDAGLREEGSYNEQF
12,TRBV15,.,ATSKVRDRAIQY
13,TRBV9,TRBJ2-5,ASSVMGTTHNEQY
12,TRBV6-2/TRBV6-3,TRBJ2-7,ASSRTTRSYEQY
15,TRBV18,TRBJ2-6,ASSPISLRSGANVLT
13,TRBV12-3/TRBV12-4,TRBJ2-7,ASSLGDSQFYEQY
14,TRBV7-2,TRBJ1-4,ASSLAASRNNEKLF
10,TRBV20-1,TRBJ2-3,SARVTGAAQY
16,TRBV6-5,TRBJ2-5,ASSSHGEFGGPGETQY
8,TRBV7-6,TRBJ2-3,ASSFGDPY
14,TRBV20-1,TRBJ1-6,SAREKLDRAGSPLH